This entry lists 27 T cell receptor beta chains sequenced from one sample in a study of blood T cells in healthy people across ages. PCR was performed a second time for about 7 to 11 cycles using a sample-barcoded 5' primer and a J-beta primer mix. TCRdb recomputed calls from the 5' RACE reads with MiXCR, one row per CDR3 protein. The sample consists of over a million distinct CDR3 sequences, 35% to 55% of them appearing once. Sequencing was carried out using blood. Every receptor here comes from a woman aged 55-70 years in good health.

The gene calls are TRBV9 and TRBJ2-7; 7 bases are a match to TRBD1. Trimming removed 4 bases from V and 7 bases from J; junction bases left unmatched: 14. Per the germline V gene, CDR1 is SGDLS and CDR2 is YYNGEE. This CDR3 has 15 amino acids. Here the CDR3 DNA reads TGTGCCAGCAGCCCAGAGGGGACAGTGTTTTGGGAGCAGTACTTC. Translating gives CASSPEGTVFWEQYF. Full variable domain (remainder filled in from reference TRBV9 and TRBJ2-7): DSGVTQTPKHLITATGQRVTLRCSPRSGDLSVYWYQQSLDQGLQFLIQYYNGEERAKGNILERFSAQQFPDLHSELNLSSLELGDSALYFCASSPEGTVFWEQYFGPGTRLTVT.

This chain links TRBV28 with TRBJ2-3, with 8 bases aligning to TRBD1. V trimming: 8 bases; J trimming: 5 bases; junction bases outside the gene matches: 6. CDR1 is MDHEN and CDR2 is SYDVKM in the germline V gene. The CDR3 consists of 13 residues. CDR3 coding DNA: TGTGCCAGCGTCGACAGGGGAAGAGATACGCAGTATTTT. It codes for CASVDRGRDTQYF.

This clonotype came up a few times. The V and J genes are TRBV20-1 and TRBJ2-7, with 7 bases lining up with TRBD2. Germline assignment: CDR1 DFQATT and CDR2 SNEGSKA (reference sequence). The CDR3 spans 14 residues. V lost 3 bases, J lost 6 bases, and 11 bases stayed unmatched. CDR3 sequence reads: CSARDAGVRGEQYF. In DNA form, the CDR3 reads TGCAGTGCTAGGGACGCGGGAGTACGGGGCGAGCAGTACTTC.

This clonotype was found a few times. The CDR3 bases are TGCGCCAGCAGCTCGGACGGGATCTATGGCTACACCTTC. Protein: CASSSDGIYGYTF. The chain links TRBV5-1 to TRBJ1-2; unclear D gene. CDR1 and CDR2 from the germline V gene are SGHRS and YFSETQ. There are 13 residues in the CDR3. Trimming took 3 bases from V and 4 from J, leaving 10 bases between them.

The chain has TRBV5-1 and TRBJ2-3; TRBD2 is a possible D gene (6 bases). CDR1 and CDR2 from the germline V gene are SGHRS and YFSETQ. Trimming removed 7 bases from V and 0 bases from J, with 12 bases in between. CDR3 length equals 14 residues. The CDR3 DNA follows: TGCGCCAGCGGCTCTAGCGCCAGCACAGATACGCAGTATTTT. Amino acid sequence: CASGSSASTDTQYF.

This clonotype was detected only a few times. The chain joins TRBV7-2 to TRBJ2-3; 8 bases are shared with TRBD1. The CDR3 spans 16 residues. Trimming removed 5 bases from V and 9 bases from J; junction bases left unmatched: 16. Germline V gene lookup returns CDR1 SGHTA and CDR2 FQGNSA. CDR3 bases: TGTGCCAGCAGCCTCCAAACCCCAGGGGGCGCAGGGACGCAGTATTTT. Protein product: CASSLQTPGGAGTQYF.

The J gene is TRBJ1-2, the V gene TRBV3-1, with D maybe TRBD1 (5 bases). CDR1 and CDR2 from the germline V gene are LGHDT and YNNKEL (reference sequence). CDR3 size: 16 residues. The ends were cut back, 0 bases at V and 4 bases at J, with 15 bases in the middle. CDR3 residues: CASSQDASGAVYGYTF. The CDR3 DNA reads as TGTGCCAGCAGCCAAGATGCCTCCGGGGCCGTCTATGGCTACACCTTC.

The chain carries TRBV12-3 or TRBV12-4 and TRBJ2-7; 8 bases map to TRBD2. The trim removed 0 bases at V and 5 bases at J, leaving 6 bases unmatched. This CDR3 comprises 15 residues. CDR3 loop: CASSLALTGGDEQYF. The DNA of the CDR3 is TGTGCCAGCAGTTTAGCGCTCACGGGAGGGGACGAGCAGTACTTC.

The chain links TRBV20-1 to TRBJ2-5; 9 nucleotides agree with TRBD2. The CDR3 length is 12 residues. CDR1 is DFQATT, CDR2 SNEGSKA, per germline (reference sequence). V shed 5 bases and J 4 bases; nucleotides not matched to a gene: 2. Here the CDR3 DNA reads TGCAGTGCTGGTAGCGGGAGAGAGACCCAGTACTTC. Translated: CSAGSGRETQYF.

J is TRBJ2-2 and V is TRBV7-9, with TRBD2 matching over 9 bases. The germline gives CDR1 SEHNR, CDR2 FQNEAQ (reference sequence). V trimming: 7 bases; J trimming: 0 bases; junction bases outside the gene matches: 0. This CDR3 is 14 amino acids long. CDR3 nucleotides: TGTGCCAGCAAGCGGGGGGCGAACACCGGGGAGCTGTTTTTT. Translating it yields CASKRGANTGELFF.

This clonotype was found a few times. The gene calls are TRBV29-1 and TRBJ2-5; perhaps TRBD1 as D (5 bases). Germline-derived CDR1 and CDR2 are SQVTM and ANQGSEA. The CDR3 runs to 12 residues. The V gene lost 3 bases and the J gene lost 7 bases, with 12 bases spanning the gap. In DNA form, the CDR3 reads TGCAGCGTTGATAGTCAGGGCTTGACCCAGTACTTC. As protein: CSVDSQGLTQYF.

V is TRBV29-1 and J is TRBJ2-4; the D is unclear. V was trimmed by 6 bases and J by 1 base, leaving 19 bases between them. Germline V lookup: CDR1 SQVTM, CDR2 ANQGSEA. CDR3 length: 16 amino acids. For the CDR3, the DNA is TGCAGCGTAAGTCGGAGTCTTTACGTGGCCAAAAACATTCAGTACTTC. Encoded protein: CSVSRSLYVAKNIQYF.

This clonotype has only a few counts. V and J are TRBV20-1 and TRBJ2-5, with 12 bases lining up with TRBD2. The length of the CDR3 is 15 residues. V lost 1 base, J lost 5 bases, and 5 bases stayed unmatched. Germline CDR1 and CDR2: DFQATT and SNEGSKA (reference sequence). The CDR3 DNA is TGCAGTGCTAGAGCGACTAGCGGGAGAGGGGAGACCCAGTACTTC. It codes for CSARATSGRGETQYF.

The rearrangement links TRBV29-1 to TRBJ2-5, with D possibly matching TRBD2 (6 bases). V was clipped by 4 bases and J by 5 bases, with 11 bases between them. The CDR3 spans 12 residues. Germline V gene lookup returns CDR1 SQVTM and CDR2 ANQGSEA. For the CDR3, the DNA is TGCAGCGTTGCGGTGGGAGGCGAGACCCAGTACTTC. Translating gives CSVAVGGETQYF.

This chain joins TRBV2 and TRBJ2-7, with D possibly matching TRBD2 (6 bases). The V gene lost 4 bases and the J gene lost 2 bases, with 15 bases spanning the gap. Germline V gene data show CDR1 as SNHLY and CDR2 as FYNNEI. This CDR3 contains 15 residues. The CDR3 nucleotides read TGTGCCAGCAGTGGAGCGGAGGGAGTGGCCTACGAGCAGTACTTC. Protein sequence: CASSGAEGVAYEQYF.

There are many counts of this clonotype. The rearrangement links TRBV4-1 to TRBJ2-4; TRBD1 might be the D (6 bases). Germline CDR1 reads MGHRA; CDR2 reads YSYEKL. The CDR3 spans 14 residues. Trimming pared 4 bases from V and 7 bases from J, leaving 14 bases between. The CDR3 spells CASSRARTVNIQYF. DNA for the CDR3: TGCGCCAGCAGCCGAGCACGGACAGTCAACATTCAGTACTTC.

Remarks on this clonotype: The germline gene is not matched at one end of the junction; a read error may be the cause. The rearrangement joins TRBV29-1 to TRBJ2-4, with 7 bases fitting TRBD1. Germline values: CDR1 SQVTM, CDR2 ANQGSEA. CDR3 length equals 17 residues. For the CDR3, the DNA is TGCAGCGCCCGACCCGGGACAGTCTTTCTAGCCAAAACCATTCAGTACTTC. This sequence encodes CSARPGTVFLAKTIQYF.

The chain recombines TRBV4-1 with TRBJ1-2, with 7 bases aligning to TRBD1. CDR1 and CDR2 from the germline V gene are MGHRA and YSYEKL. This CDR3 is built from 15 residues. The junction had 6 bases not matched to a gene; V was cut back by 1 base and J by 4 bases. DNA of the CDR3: TGCGCCAGCAGCCAAGTCACAGGGGAAAGCTATGGCTACACCTTC. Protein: CASSQVTGESYGYTF.

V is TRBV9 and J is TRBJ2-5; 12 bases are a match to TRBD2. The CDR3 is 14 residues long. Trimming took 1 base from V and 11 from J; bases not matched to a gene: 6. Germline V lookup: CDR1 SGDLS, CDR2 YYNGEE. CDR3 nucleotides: TGTGCCAGCAGCGTACTAGCGGGAGGGAGTGAGCAGTACTTC. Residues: CASSVLAGGSEQYF. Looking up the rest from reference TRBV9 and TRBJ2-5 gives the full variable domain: DSGVTQTPKHLITATGQRVTLRCSPRSGDLSVYWYQQSLDQGLQFLIQYYNGEERAKGNILERFSAQQFPDLHSELNLSSLELGDSALYFCASSVLAGGSEQYFGPGTRLLVL.

DNA for the CDR3: TGTGCCAGCAGTCAACCAGGGCCCCTCCACTTT. Translation gives CASSQPGPLHF. This chain connects TRBV6-6 to TRBJ1-6, with D perhaps matching TRBD1 (5 bases). This CDR3 spans 11 amino acids. V dropped 5 bases and J dropped 13 bases, with 9 bases sitting between them. The germline gives CDR1 MNHNY, CDR2 SVGAGI (reference sequence).

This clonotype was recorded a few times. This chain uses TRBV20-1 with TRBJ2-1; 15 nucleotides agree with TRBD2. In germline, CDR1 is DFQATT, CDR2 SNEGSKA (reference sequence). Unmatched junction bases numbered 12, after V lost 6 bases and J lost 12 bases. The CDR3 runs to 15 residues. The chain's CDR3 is CSATPGLAGGWGQFF. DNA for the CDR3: TGCAGTGCCACGCCGGGACTAGCGGGAGGTTGGGGGCAGTTCTTC.

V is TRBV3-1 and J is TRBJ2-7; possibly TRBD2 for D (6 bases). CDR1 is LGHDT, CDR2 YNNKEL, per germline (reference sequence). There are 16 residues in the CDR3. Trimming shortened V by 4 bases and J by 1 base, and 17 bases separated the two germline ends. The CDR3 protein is CASSLRGLTPSYEQYF. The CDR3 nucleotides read TGTGCCAGCAGCCTACGGGGACTGACGCCTTCCTACGAGCAGTACTTC.

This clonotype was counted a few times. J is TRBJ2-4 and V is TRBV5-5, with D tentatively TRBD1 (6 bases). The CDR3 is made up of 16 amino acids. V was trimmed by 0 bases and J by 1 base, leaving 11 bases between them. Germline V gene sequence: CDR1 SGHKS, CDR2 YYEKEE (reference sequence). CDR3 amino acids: CASSLATGLAKNIQYF. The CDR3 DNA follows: TGTGCCAGCAGCTTGGCCACAGGGCTTGCCAAAAACATTCAGTACTTC.

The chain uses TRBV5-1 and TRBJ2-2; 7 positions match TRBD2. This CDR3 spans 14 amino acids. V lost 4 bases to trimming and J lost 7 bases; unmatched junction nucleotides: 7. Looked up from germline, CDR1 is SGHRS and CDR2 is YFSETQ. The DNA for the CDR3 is TGCGCCAGCAGCCAAAGCGGGAAGATCGGGGAGCTGTTTTTT. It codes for CASSQSGKIGELFF.

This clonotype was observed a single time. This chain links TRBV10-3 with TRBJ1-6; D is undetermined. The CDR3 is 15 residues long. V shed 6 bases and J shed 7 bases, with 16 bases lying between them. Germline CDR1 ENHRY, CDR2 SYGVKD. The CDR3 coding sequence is TGTGCCATCAGCGCCGGGGAGTTTCGGAATTCACCCCTCCACTTT. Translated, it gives CAISAGEFRNSPLHF.

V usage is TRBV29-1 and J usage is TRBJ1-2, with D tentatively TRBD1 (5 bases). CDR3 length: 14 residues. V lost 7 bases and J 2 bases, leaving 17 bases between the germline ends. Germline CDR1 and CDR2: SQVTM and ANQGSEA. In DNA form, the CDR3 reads TGCAGCGCCCTGACCGGGGACGCAAACTATGGCTACACCTTC. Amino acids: CSALTGDANYGYTF.

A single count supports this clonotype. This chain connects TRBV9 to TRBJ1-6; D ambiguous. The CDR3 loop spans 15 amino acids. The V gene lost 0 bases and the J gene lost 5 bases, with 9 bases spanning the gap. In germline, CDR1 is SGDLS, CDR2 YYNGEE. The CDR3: CASSVDPGNNSPLHF. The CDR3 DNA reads TGTGCCAGCAGCGTAGACCCCGGCAATAATTCACCCCTCCACTTT.